This T cell receptor (beta chain) was sequenced in a study of early T cells in non-severe SARS-CoV-2 infection. This clonotype came up many times. TCRdb re-called the 5' RACE reads with MiXCR, one entry per CDR3 protein. The profile shows 70,000 to 90,000 distinct CDR3 sequences, 8% to 13% of them singletons. Source: whole blood, taken at baseline. The clonotype was recovered from an adult who was a healthcare worker with PCR-confirmed SARS-CoV-2 infection or an uninfected control (not recorded which).

The CDR3 loop reads CASRPNSWGLPLNEQFF. CDR3 nucleotide sequence: TGTGCCAGCAGGCCGAACAGCTGGGGCTTGCCATTGAATGAGCAGTTCTTC. The chain is built from TRBV11-2 and TRBJ2-1; possibly TRBD1 for D (5 bases). Trimming removed 6 bases at V and 7 bases at J, with 25 bases between. CDR3 length: 17 residues. CDR1 and CDR2 (germline): SGHAT, FQNNGV.